This T cell receptor beta chain was obtained from a study of blood T cell repertoires in COVID-19. As for the study in general: T cells, B-cell-depleted T cells, or PBMCs provided the cDNA or gDNA that served as material.

This table comes from immunoSEQ multiplex PCR, and its TCRdb copy is limited to in-frame clones, with some not included. The sample holds about 400,000 clones, roughly 90% seen once. In assigning cohorts, the study relied on participant-reported clinical history. This CDR3 comprises 15 residues. Germline V CDR1 and CDR2: MNHNS, SASEGT. Between the trimmed V and J ends, which lost 3 bases and 0 bases, there was a span of 12 bases. This clone was found once. The V gene is TRBV6-1, the J gene TRBJ2-7; a weak D match, TRBD2 (6 bases). Source material: PBMCs or T cells enriched from blood (not recorded which). This clonotype was obtained from a woman between 40 and 55 years old with acute COVID-19. The CDR3 region is CASSESGLPSYEQYF. The CDR3 DNA reads as TGTGCCAGCAGTGAGTCGGGACTTCCCTCCTACGAGCAGTACTTC.